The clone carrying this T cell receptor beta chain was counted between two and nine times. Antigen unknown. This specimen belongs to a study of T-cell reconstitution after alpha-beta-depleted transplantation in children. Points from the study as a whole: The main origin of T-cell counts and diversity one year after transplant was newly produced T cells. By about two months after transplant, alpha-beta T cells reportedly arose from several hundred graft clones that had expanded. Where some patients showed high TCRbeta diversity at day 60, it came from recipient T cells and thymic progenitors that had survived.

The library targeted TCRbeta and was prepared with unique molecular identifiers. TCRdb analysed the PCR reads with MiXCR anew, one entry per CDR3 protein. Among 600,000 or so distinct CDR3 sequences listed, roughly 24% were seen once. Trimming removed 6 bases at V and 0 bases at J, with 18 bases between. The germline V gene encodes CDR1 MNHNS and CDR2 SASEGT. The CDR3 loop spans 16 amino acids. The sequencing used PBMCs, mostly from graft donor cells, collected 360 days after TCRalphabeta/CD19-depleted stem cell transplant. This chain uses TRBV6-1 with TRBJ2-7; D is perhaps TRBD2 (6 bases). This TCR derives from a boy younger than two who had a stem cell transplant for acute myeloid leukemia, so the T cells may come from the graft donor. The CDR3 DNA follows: TGTGCCAGCAGACTCCCCGGGCAGGGAGGCTCCTACGAGCAGTACGTC. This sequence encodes CASRLPGQGGSYEQYV.